These 24 T cell receptor beta chains were all obtained from the same sample, sequenced in a study of cytomegalovirus exposure and HLA in healthy donors. PCR used 60 Vbeta primers and 13 Jbeta primers. The table came from immunoSEQ multiplex PCR; TCRdb's copy has only in-frame clones and leaves some out. This sample yields under 200,000 clones, of which 80% are seen a single time; about 1.3% belongs to the top ten. Input material: PBMCs. Receptors were obtained from a man between 25 and 39 years old in good health and CMV-seronegative.

CDR3 sequence reads: CASSPSRGSNSPLHF. The CDR3 nucleotides read TGTGCCAGCAGTCCCAGTAGGGGAAGTAATTCACCCCTCCACTTT. The rearrangement uses TRBV6-5 and TRBJ1-6, with D tentatively TRBD1 (5 bases). Looked up from germline, CDR1 is MNHEY and CDR2 is SVGAGI. V was shortened by 5 bases and J by 6 bases, with 14 bases between the two germline ends. There are 15 residues in the CDR3.

This clone appeared once. This chain links TRBV9 with TRBJ2-3, with TRBD1 matching over 7 bases. Trimming removed 3 bases from V and 5 bases from J; junction bases left unmatched: 12. This CDR3 region has 16 residues. From germline, CDR1 is SGDLS and CDR2 YYNGEE. CDR3 in amino acids: CASSAWRQGGGDTQYF. DNA for the CDR3: TGTGCCAGCAGCGCCTGGCGACAGGGTGGTGGAGATACGCAGTATTTT.

This clone showed up just once. The chain's CDR3 is CASSLDTSVGDTQYF. DNA of the CDR3: TGTGCCAGCAGCTTGGATACTAGCGTTGGAGATACGCAGTATTTT. The chain joins TRBV5-6 to TRBJ2-3, with TRBD2 matching over 7 bases. CDR1 and CDR2 (germline): SGHDT, YYEEEE. This CDR3 comprises 15 residues. The V segment lost 0 bases and the J segment 5 bases; nucleotides outside the gene matches: 6.

This chain links TRBV7-2 with TRBJ2-1; 11 bases align to TRBD2. CDR3 length: 18 residues. Germline CDR1 and CDR2: SGHTA and FQGNSA. V shed 2 bases, J shed 4 bases, and the junction held 10 bases outside the gene matches. CDR3 residues: CASSLRALAGVQYNEQFF. DNA of the CDR3: TGTGCCAGCAGCTTAAGGGCACTAGCGGGAGTGCAGTACAATGAGCAGTTCTTC.

This chain uses TRBV30 with TRBJ1-1; possible D gene TRBD1, 5 bases. The V gene's germline CDR1 is GTSNPN and CDR2 SVGIG (reference sequence). CDR3 length: 14 amino acids. V was pared by 3 bases and J by 5 bases, with 16 bases between. CDR3: CAWSHLDKGTEAFF. The CDR3 DNA reads TGTGCCTGGAGCCATCTCGATAAGGGGACTGAAGCTTTCTTT. Looking up the rest from reference TRBV30 and TRBJ1-1 gives the full variable domain: SQTIHQWPATLVQPVGSPLSLECTVEGTSNPNLYWYRQAAGRGLQLLFYSVGIGQISSEVPQNLSASRPQDRQFILSSKKLLLSDSGFYLCAWSHLDKGTEAFFGQGTRLTVV.

The chain recombines TRBV28 with TRBJ2-3; 15 nucleotides line up with TRBD2. The germline V gene has CDR1 MDHEN and CDR2 SYDVKM. There are 17 residues in the CDR3. J gave up 3 bases and V 3 bases, and 4 bases lay outside the gene matches. CDR3 coding DNA: TGTGCCAGCAGTTTCCCGGGACTAGCGGGGGGTACAGATACGCAGTATTTT. Translating gives CASSFPGLAGGTDTQYF.

The chain combines TRBV25-1 with TRBJ2-7, with D possibly matching TRBD1 (5 bases). CDR3 length equals 12 residues. CDR1 is MGHDK, CDR2 SYGVNS, per germline. V shed 2 bases and J shed 3 bases, with 5 bases lying between them. CDR3 sequence reads: CASSEQGYEQYF. The CDR3, as DNA: TGTGCCAGCAGTGAACAGGGCTACGAGCAGTACTTC.

Written as DNA, the CDR3 is TGTGCCAGCAGTGCACGGAGCTCCTACAATGAGCAGTTCTTC. Residues: CASSARSSYNEQFF. The V gene is TRBV2, the J gene TRBJ2-1, with unresolved D. This CDR3 comprises 14 residues. The V gene lost 4 bases and the J gene lost 0 bases, with 7 bases spanning the gap. Germline V gene lookup returns CDR1 SNHLY and CDR2 FYNNEI. The whole variable domain, filled in from reference TRBV2 and TRBJ2-1, reads EPEVTQTPSHQVTQMGQEVILRCVPISNHLYFYWYRQILGQKVEFLVSFYNNEISEKSEIFDDQFSVERPDGSNFTLKIRSTKLEDSAMYFCASSARSSYNEQFFGPGTRLTVL.

The V call is TRBV19, the J call TRBJ2-2, with D possibly matching TRBD1 (5 bases). V lost 3 bases to trimming and J lost 4 bases, with 15 bases between them. Germline lookup yields CDR1 LNHDA and CDR2 SQIVND (reference sequence). The length of the CDR3 is 16 residues. CDR3 DNA: TGTGCCAGTAGTATCAATCACAGGTCGGGCACCGGGGAGCTGTTTTTT. Its translation is CASSINHRSGTGELFF.

This chain uses TRBV13 with TRBJ2-7, with TRBD1 matching 7 bases. CDR1 and CDR2 (germline): PRHDT, FYEKMQ (reference sequence). J gave up 2 bases and V 4 bases, and 5 bases lay outside the gene matches. This CDR3 is 14 amino acids long. CDR3: CASSSGDRAYEQYF. CDR3 sequence (DNA): TGTGCCAGCAGCTCTGGGGACAGAGCCTACGAGCAGTACTTC. The whole variable domain, remainder taken from reference TRBV13 and TRBJ2-7, is AAGVIQSPRHLIKEKRETATLKCYPIPRHDTVYWYQQGPGQDPQFLISFYEKMQSDKGSIPDRFSAQQFSDYHSELNMSSLELGDSALYFCASSSGDRAYEQYFGPGTRLTVT.

This chain connects TRBV9 to TRBJ1-2; 9 bases are shared with TRBD1. CDR1 is SGDLS, CDR2 YYNGEE, per germline. CDR3 size: 16 residues. The ends lost 0 bases at V and 2 bases at J; junction bases unmatched: 5. The CDR3: CASSVAGQGSNYGYTF. CDR3 DNA: TGTGCCAGCAGCGTAGCTGGACAGGGGTCGAACTATGGCTACACCTTC.

J is TRBJ2-3 and V is TRBV28; 8 positions agree with TRBD1. The CDR3 is 14 amino acids. The V and J ends lost 8 bases and 4 bases, in that order; junction bases with no gene match: 8. Germline V gene lookup returns CDR1 MDHEN and CDR2 SYDVKM. The CDR3 region is CASQPGQAPDTQYF. The CDR3 DNA reads TGTGCCAGCCAACCGGGACAGGCCCCAGATACGCAGTATTTT.

J is TRBJ1-2 and V is TRBV6-1; the D is unclear. The V and J ends lost 2 bases and 7 bases respectively, with 11 bases between them. CDR1 is MNHNS and CDR2 is SASEGT in the germline V gene. The CDR3 spans 13 residues. In DNA, the CDR3 is TGTGCCAGCAGTGAACGTCAGAGGCGTGGCTACACCTTC. Translation: CASSERQRRGYTF.

This chain joins TRBV10-1 and TRBJ1-1, with 9 bases aligning to TRBD1. Germline V gene lookup returns CDR1 WNHNN and CDR2 SYGVQD (reference sequence). This CDR3 has 15 amino acids. V lost 2 bases, J lost 5 bases, and 6 bases stayed unmatched. The CDR3 sequence is CASSEMTGGRTEAFF. The CDR3 DNA reads TGCGCCAGCAGTGAGATGACAGGGGGTCGGACTGAAGCTTTCTTT.

The chain is built from TRBV6-1 and TRBJ2-3, with TRBD1 matching 7 bases. In germline, CDR1 is MNHNS, CDR2 SASEGT. V dropped 5 bases and J dropped 8; count of bases not matched to a gene: 10. The CDR3 totals 14 residues. The CDR3 spells CASSLPQGTGTQYF. The CDR3 nucleotides are TGTGCCAGCAGTTTACCACAGGGGACGGGTACGCAGTATTTT.

This chain links TRBV7-2 with TRBJ2-1; 14 positions match TRBD2. Germline values: CDR1 SGHTA, CDR2 FQGNSA. Germline trimming cut 2 bases from V and 12 bases from J; bases unmatched to any gene: 6. This CDR3 is built from 15 residues. CDR3 amino acids: CASSLRLAGGPGQFF. CDR3 sequence (DNA): TGTGCCAGCAGCTTAAGACTAGCGGGAGGGCCGGGGCAGTTCTTC.

The chain has TRBV14 and TRBJ1-1; D gene ambiguous. The CDR3 runs 13 residues. Germline assignment: CDR1 SGHDN and CDR2 FVKESK. Trimming removed 0 bases from V and 8 bases from J, with 10 bases in between. The CDR3 here is CASSQDPREEAFF. In DNA form, the CDR3 reads TGTGCCAGCAGCCAAGATCCCCGAGAAGAAGCTTTCTTT.

The CDR3 bases are TGTGCCAGCACTCGGGACAGGGGGCTCTACGAGCAGTACTTC. It specifies CASTRDRGLYEQYF. The J gene is TRBJ2-7, the V gene TRBV7-2, with 12 bases fitting TRBD1. This CDR3 region has 14 residues. CDR1 is SGHTA, CDR2 FQGNSA, per germline. Trimming removed 7 bases from V and 3 bases from J; junction bases left unmatched: 4.

The genes are TRBV7-9 and TRBJ1-5; D gene unclear. Trimming removed 5 bases at V and 6 bases at J, with 11 bases between. The CDR3 length is 13 residues. The germline CDR1 and CDR2 sequences are SEHNR and FQNEAQ (reference sequence). CDR3 DNA: TGTGCCAGCAGCCGCACCGAGGTTCAGCCCCAGCATTTT. It specifies CASSRTEVQPQHF.

CDR3 region: CAWSVGGARDEQYF. The CDR3 DNA follows: TGTGCCTGGAGTGTAGGGGGGGCTCGGGACGAGCAGTACTTC. The chain recombines TRBV30 with TRBJ2-7; TRBD2 might be the D (7 bases). Trimming left V 0 bases short and J 5 bases short, with 14 bases between. Per germline, CDR1 GTSNPN and CDR2 SVGIG (reference sequence). The CDR3 totals 14 residues.

CDR3 coding DNA: TGTGCCAGCAGCCAAGTCAACGTACGGGGGGAGGCAGCCTACGAGCAGTACTTC. This sequence encodes CASSQVNVRGEAAYEQYF. V and J are TRBV14 and TRBJ2-7; TRBD2 agrees at 7 bases. Looked up from germline, CDR1 is SGHDN and CDR2 is FVKESK. The CDR3 sequence is 18 residues long. Unmatched junction bases numbered 14, after V lost 1 base and J lost 2 bases. Looking up the rest from reference TRBV14 and TRBJ2-7 gives the full variable domain: EAGVTQFPSHSVIEKGQTVTLRCDPISGHDNLYWYRRVMGKEIKFLLHFVKESKQDESGMPNNRFLAERTGGTYSTLKVQPAELEDSGVYFCASSQVNVRGEAAYEQYFGPGTRLTVT.

The V call is TRBV19, the J call TRBJ2-7; tentative D call: TRBD1 (5 bases). The germline V and J ends were trimmed by 5 bases and 5 bases, with 19 bases remaining between them. The CDR3 consists of 15 residues. Germline-derived CDR1 and CDR2 are LNHDA and SQIVND (reference sequence). This CDR3 reads CASSDWKGQGHEQYF. CDR3 coding DNA: TGTGCCAGTAGTGATTGGAAGGGTCAGGGTCACGAGCAGTACTTC.

The V gene is TRBV9, the J gene TRBJ2-2; TRBD1 agrees at 9 bases. V lost 0 bases to trimming and J lost 3 bases; unmatched junction nucleotides: 6. CDR1 is SGDLS, CDR2 YYNGEE, per germline. The CDR3 consists of 17 residues. In DNA form, the CDR3 reads TGTGCCAGCAGCGTAGTATCAGGGACAGGGTACACCGGGGAGCTGTTTTTT. Its translation: CASSVVSGTGYTGELFF.

The chain joins TRBV9 to TRBJ2-3; D is uncertain. Germline values: CDR1 SGDLS, CDR2 YYNGEE. The CDR3 runs to 11 residues. V dropped 2 bases and J dropped 6 bases, with 4 bases sitting between them. The DNA of the CDR3 is TGTGCCAGCAGCGTCCGGGATACGCAGTATTTT. It yields the protein CASSVRDTQYF.